Presented here are 8 T cell receptor beta chains from one specimen sequenced in a study of T cells after somatic rescue of genetic block. Data came from immunoSEQ multiplex PCR; TCRdb stores just in-frame clones and leaves some out. Of roughly 120,000 clones listed, 75% to 95% are singletons. What was sequenced was peripheral blood mononuclear cells (PBMCs). The receptors shown here come from a woman aged 18-35 years.

This clone was seen only once. J is TRBJ1-1 and V is TRBV15, with D maybe TRBD1 (5 bases). Looked up from germline, CDR1 is LNHNV and CDR2 is YYDKDF (reference sequence). V lost 1 base and J lost 7, with 10 bases in between. This CDR3 region has 13 residues. This CDR3 reads CATSRGRQLEAFF. CDR3 in DNA: TGTGCCACCAGCAGAGGGCGACAGCTTGAAGCTTTCTTT.

V gene TRBV7-2 combines with J gene TRBJ1-5, with 7 bases identical to TRBD1. The CDR3 loop spans 15 amino acids. Germline assignment: CDR1 SGHTA and CDR2 FQGNSA. J lost 1 base, V lost 4 bases, and 4 bases had no gene match. The CDR3 loop is CASSYTGVSNQPQHF. In DNA form, the CDR3 reads TGTGCCAGCAGCTATACAGGGGTAAGCAATCAGCCCCAGCATTTT.

The gene calls are TRBV7-2 and TRBJ2-2, with D uncertain. The CDR3 sequence is 16 residues long. The V end was cut by 2 bases, the J end by 7 bases, with 17 bases between. The germline V gene encodes CDR1 SGHTA and CDR2 FQGNSA. CDR3 DNA sequence: TGTGCCAGCAGCTTAAGGCAGGCCTCGGTTGGCGGGGAGCTGTTTTTT. Protein product: CASSLRQASVGGELFF. Together with reference TRBV7-2 and TRBJ2-2, the CDR3 gives the full variable domain: GAGVSQSPSNKVTEKGKDVELRCDPISGHTALYWYRQSLGQGLEFLIYFQGNSAPDKSGLPSDRFSAERTGGSVSTLTIQRTQQEDSAVYLCASSLRQASVGGELFFGEGSRLTVL.

The chain combines TRBV28 with TRBJ1-2; D possibly corresponds to TRBD1 (5 bases). This CDR3 contains 16 residues. The V and J ends lost 3 bases and 8 bases respectively, with 22 bases between them. Looked up from germline, CDR1 is MDHEN and CDR2 is SYDVKM. The chain's CDR3 is CASSLGSTDISFGYTF. The CDR3 nucleotides read TGTGCCAGCAGTTTGGGATCAACGGACATCTCCTTCGGCTACACCTTC.

This rearrangement joins TRBV6-5 to TRBJ1-5; 7 nucleotides line up with TRBD1. The germline V gene encodes CDR1 MNHEY and CDR2 SVGAGI. The J segment lost 5 bases and the V segment lost 5 bases, leaving 3 bases of the junction unmatched. The CDR3 totals 13 residues. CDR3 in amino acids: CASSRDSDQPQHF. In DNA, the CDR3 is TGTGCCAGCAGTCGGGACAGTGATCAGCCCCAGCATTTT.

This chain connects TRBV2 to TRBJ2-3, with D perhaps given as TRBD1 or TRBD2 (6 bases each). Per germline, CDR1 SNHLY and CDR2 FYNNEI. The V and J ends lost 3 bases and 8 bases respectively, with 15 bases between them. This CDR3 has 14 amino acids. CDR3 DNA: TGTGCCAGCAGTGATTGGCAGGGGCGGGGTACGCAGTATTTT. Amino acids: CASSDWQGRGTQYF.

The V call is TRBV4-3, the J call TRBJ2-3; TRBD2 agrees at 7 bases. Losses at the gene ends were 3 bases for V and 2 bases for J; bases not matched to a gene: 5. CDR3 length: 15 amino acids. Germline CDR1 LGHNA, CDR2 YSLEER. Here the CDR3 DNA reads TGCGCCAGCAGCCAGGTGACTAGCTCCACAGATACGCAGTATTTT. Amino acid sequence: CASSQVTSSTDTQYF.

The V and J genes are TRBV7-3 and TRBJ2-5; 11 nucleotides agree with TRBD2. V shed 2 bases, J shed 2 bases, and the junction held 1 base outside the gene matches. The CDR3 extends over 15 amino acids. CDR1 and CDR2 from the germline V gene are SGHTA and FQGTGA. CDR3 loop: CASSLASGGQETQYF. The CDR3 nucleotides read TGTGCCAGCAGCTTAGCTAGCGGGGGGCAAGAGACCCAGTACTTC.